Presented here are 4 T cell receptor beta chains from one specimen sequenced in a study of T-cell memory formation after mild COVID-19. Using its own MiXCR run on the 5' RACE reads, TCRdb lists one record per CDR3 protein. The sample gives around 400,000 distinct CDR3 sequences, approximately 24% of which show up once; roughly 8.9% is in the top ten. Sequencing input: PBMCs or a T cell subset sorted from them (not recorded which). The source of these receptors is an adult woman who had mild COVID-19 (a few samples of this study predate the infection). Cell type and time point are not known.

This clonotype was observed a handful of times. V and J are TRBV5-1 and TRBJ2-7, with TRBD2 identical over 11 bases. This CDR3 region has 12 residues. The germline V gene has CDR1 SGHRS and CDR2 YFSETQ. Trimming removed 4 bases from V and 12 bases from J; junction bases left unmatched: 6. The CDR3 coding sequence is TGCGCCAGCAGCCAAGGGACTAGCGGAACGTACTTC. Its translation is CASSQGTSGTYF.

This clonotype was observed a handful of times. V is TRBV10-3 and J is TRBJ1-1, with TRBD1 matching over 8 bases. The V gene end was trimmed by 6 bases and the J gene end by 1 base; junction bases not matched to a gene: 7. The CDR3 contains 15 residues. Germline CDR1 is ENHRY and CDR2 is SYGVKD. This CDR3 reads CAIRATGQANTEAFF. The CDR3 nucleotides read TGTGCCATCAGAGCCACGGGACAGGCGAACACTGAAGCTTTCTTT.

This clonotype has a handful of counts. This chain links TRBV4-2 with TRBJ1-4, with TRBD1 as a possible D gene (6 bases). The CDR3 contains 16 residues. The germline gives CDR1 LGHNA, CDR2 YNFKEQ. The ends were cut back, 4 bases at V and 7 bases at J, with 19 bases in the middle. The CDR3 nucleotides are TGTGCCAGCAGCCCCCTTCGCGGTGGGGGCATTGAAAAACTGTTTTTT. It translates to CASSPLRGGGIEKLFF.

This clonotype was counted a few times. The rearrangement joins TRBV9 to TRBJ2-7, with TRBD2 matching over 8 bases. The germline CDR1 and CDR2 sequences are SGDLS and YYNGEE. J lost 4 bases, V lost 4 bases, and 10 bases had no gene match. CDR3 length: 15 amino acids. The DNA for the CDR3 is TGTGCCAGCAGCTACGGAACTAGCGGAAGATACGAGCAGTACTTC. It yields the protein CASSYGTSGRYEQYF.